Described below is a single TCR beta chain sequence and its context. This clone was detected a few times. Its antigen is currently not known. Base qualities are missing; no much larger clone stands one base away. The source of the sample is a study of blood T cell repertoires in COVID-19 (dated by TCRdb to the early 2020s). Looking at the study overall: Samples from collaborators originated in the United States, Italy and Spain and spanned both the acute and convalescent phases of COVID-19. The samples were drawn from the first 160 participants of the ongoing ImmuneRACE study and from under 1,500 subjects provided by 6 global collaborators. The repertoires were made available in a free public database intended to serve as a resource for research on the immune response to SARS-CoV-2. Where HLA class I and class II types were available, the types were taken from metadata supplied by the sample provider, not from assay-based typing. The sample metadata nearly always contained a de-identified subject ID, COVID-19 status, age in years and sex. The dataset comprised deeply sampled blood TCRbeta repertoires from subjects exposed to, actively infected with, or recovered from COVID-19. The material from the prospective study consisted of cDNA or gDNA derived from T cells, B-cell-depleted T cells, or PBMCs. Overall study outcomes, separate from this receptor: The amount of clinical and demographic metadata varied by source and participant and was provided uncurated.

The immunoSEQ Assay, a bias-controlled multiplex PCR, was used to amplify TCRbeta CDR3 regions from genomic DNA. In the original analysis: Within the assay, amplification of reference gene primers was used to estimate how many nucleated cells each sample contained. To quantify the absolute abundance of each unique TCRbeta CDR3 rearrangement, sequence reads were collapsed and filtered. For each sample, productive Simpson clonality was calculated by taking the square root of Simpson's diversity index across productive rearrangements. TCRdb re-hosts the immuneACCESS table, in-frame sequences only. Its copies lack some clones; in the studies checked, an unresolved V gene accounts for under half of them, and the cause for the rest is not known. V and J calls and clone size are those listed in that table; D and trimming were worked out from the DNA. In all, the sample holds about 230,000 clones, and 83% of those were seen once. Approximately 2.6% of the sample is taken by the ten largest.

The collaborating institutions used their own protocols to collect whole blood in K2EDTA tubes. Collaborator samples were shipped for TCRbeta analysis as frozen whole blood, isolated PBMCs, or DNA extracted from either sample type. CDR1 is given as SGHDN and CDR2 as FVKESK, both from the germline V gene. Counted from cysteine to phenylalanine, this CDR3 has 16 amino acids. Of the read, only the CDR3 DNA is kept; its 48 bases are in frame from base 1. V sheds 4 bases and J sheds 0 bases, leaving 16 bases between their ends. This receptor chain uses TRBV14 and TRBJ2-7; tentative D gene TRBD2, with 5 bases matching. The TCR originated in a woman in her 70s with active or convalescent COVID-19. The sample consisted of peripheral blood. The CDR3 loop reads CASSPLGGESSYEQYF. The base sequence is TGTGCCAGCAGCCCCCTTGGAGGAGAGAGCTCCTACGAGCAGTACTTC.